Described below is a single T cell receptor beta chain sequence and its context. This entry belongs to a study of early T cells in non-severe SARS-CoV-2 infection. The library protocol tagged individual cDNA molecules with unique molecular identifiers. TCRdb ran MiXCR on the 5' RACE reads and lists one entry per CDR3 protein. The table shows around 84,000 distinct CDR3 sequences, with about an eighth occurring only once. Germline lookup yields CDR1 SGHTA and CDR2 FQGTGA. The ends lost 1 base at V and 4 bases at J; junction bases unmatched: 7. This CDR3 comprises 16 residues. Sequenced sample: whole blood. The gene calls are TRBV7-3 and TRBJ2-1; 7 nucleotides line up with TRBD2. The source of this sequence is an adult who was a healthcare worker with PCR-confirmed SARS-CoV-2 infection or an uninfected control (not recorded which). The CDR3 is CASSLMGGSLYNEQFF. CDR3 DNA: TGTGCCAGCAGCTTAATGGGCGGGAGTTTGTACAATGAGCAGTTCTTC.